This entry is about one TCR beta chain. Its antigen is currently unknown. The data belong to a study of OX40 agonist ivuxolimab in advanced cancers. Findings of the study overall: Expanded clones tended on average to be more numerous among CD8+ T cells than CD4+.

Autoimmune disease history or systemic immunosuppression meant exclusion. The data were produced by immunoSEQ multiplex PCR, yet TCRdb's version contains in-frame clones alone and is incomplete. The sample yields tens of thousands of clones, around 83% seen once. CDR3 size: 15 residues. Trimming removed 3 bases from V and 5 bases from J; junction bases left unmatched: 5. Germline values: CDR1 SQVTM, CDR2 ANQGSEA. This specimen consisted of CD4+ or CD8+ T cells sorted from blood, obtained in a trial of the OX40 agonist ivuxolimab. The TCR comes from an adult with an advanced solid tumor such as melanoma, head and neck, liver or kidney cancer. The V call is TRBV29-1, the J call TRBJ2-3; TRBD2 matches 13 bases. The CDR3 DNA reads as TGCAGCGTTGAGGGACTAGCGGGAACGGGAGATACGCAGTATTTT. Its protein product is CSVEGLAGTGDTQYF.